A single sample is the source of the 20 T cell receptor beta chains below, sequenced in a study of identical twins. TCRdb fed the 5' RACE reads into MiXCR, producing one record per CDR3 protein. This sample has roughly 500,000 distinct CDR3 sequences; 22% occur once, and the top ten carry 0.75% to 0.95%. The same data also went into a second study, on T cells expressing NK-cell markers.

Source material: CD4+ T cells sorted from blood. The receptor source for this set is a woman under 30 in good health.

Only one count was recorded for this clonotype. V usage is TRBV20-1 and J usage is TRBJ2-7, with D perhaps TRBD2 (6 bases). The V gene's germline CDR1 is DFQATT and CDR2 SNEGSKA (reference sequence). The CDR3 has 14 amino acids. The V end lost 2 bases, the J end lost 5 bases, and 16 bases lay between the germline ends. The CDR3: CSARSQGGRHEQYF. CDR3 nucleotides: TGCAGTGCTAGAAGTCAGGGTGGGAGGCACGAGCAGTACTTC.

The rearrangement joins TRBV7-9 to TRBJ1-2; possible D gene TRBD1, 5 bases. CDR3 size: 13 residues. Trimming removed 4 bases at V and 6 bases at J, with 12 bases between. CDR1 is SEHNR, CDR2 FQNEAQ, per germline (reference sequence). The CDR3 region is CASSSVRADGYTF. Written as DNA, the CDR3 is TGTGCCAGCAGCTCCGTCAGGGCGGATGGCTACACCTTC.

The genes are TRBV11-2 and TRBJ1-3; 9 bases fit TRBD1. CDR1 is SGHAT, CDR2 FQNNGV, per germline. The CDR3 consists of 13 residues. The J segment lost 8 bases and the V segment lost 5 bases, leaving 4 bases of the junction unmatched. The CDR3 here is CASSRDRVYTIYF. The CDR3 coding sequence is TGTGCCAGCAGCCGGGACAGGGTGTACACCATATATTTT.

The chain couples TRBV10-3 to TRBJ1-2; 10 bases are a match to TRBD1. Per the germline V gene, CDR1 is ENHRY and CDR2 is SYGVKD. This CDR3 comprises 13 residues. The J segment lost 6 bases and the V segment lost 8 bases, leaving 6 bases of the junction unmatched. The CDR3 sequence is CAIRPGTGDGYTF. CDR3 nucleotide sequence: TGTGCCATCCGTCCCGGGACAGGGGATGGCTACACCTTC.

The V gene is TRBV5-6, the J gene TRBJ2-7; D perhaps matches TRBD1 (6 bases). The CDR3 spans 16 residues. The germline V gene encodes CDR1 SGHDT and CDR2 YYEEEE. V lost 5 bases and J 2 bases, leaving 20 bases between the germline ends. CDR3 sequence reads: CASRSLKGESAYEQYF. The CDR3 nucleotides read TGTGCCAGCAGGAGCCTCAAGGGGGAGTCGGCCTACGAGCAGTACTTC.

This clonotype came up a few times. The chain carries TRBV5-5 and TRBJ1-1; D remains unclear. CDR1 is SGHKS, CDR2 YYEKEE, per germline (reference sequence). The ends were cut back, 0 bases at V and 6 bases at J, with 9 bases in the middle. The CDR3 loop spans 13 amino acids. The chain's CDR3 is CASSLERHAEAFF. CDR3 nucleotides: TGTGCCAGCAGCTTGGAAAGGCACGCTGAAGCTTTCTTT.

This clonotype occurred a few times. The rearrangement links TRBV6-5 to TRBJ2-5; D not resolved. Trimming left V 0 bases short and J 4 bases short, with 9 bases between. Germline V gene lookup returns CDR1 MNHEY and CDR2 SVGAGI. CDR3 length: 14 amino acids. The chain's CDR3 is CASSYSSRTETQYF. The CDR3 nucleotides are TGTGCCAGCAGTTACTCGAGTAGAACAGAGACCCAGTACTTC.

This clonotype has a handful of counts. The rearrangement joins TRBV12-3 or TRBV12-4 to TRBJ2-3; tentatively, D is TRBD1 (5 bases). The CDR3 is made up of 17 amino acids. The V end lost 3 bases, the J end lost 2 bases, and 18 bases lay between the germline ends. The CDR3 reads CASSLGPASRTTDTQYF. CDR3 bases: TGTGCCAGCAGTTTGGGGCCAGCGTCTAGAACCACAGATACGCAGTATTTT.

J is TRBJ2-7 and V is TRBV5-3; the D is unclear. TRBV5-3 is an open reading frame whose function is uncertain. The CDR3 covers 14 residues. Trimming removed 9 bases from V and 4 bases from J, with 20 bases in between. The CDR3 loop is CAIGPGLPEYEQYF. The CDR3 bases are TGTGCCATCGGCCCCGGGCTACCGGAATACGAGCAGTACTTC.

The rearrangement links TRBV7-2 to TRBJ2-7; D possibly corresponds to TRBD1 (5 bases). V was clipped by 4 bases and J by 4 bases, with 11 bases between them. The germline CDR1 and CDR2 sequences are SGHTA and FQGNSA. This CDR3 spans 13 amino acids. The CDR3 spells CASSSAGKYEQYF. CDR3 DNA: TGTGCCAGCAGCTCGGCAGGGAAGTACGAGCAGTACTTC.

The genes are TRBV25-1 and TRBJ1-6, with D maybe TRBD1 (6 bases). This CDR3 spans 15 amino acids. Germline CDR1 and CDR2: MGHDK and SYGVNS. Trimming stripped 6 bases from V and 7 bases from J, with 16 bases between. The CDR3 coding sequence is TGTGCCAGCAGAACGGGAGGGGGAGGGAATTCACCCCTCCACTTT. Translation gives CASRTGGGGNSPLHF. Supplemented by reference TRBV25-1 and TRBJ1-6, the full variable domain reads EADIYQTPRYLVIGTGKKITLECSQTMGHDKMYWYQQDPGMELHLIHYSYGVNSTEKGDLSSESTVSRIRTEHFPLTLESARPSHTSQYLCASRTGGGGNSPLHFGNGTRLTVT.

This clonotype was recorded a few times. The gene calls are TRBV12-3 or TRBV12-4 and TRBJ2-1, with 7 bases that match TRBD1. V was clipped by 1 base and J by 9 bases; unmatched bases: 9. This CDR3 contains 15 residues. The CDR3 nucleotides read TGTGCCAGCAGTTTAGTAACAGGGGTAGGGTCTGAGCAGTTCTTC. This gives the protein CASSLVTGVGSEQFF.

The genes are TRBV6-5 and TRBJ2-7; D is possibly TRBD1 or TRBD2 (6 bases each). Germline CDR1 and CDR2: MNHEY and SVGAGI. CDR3 length equals 15 residues. The V gene lost 0 bases and the J gene lost 2 bases, with 11 bases spanning the gap. CDR3 in amino acids: CASSYSGAGTYEQYF. DNA of the CDR3: TGTGCCAGCAGTTACTCGGGGGCGGGGACCTACGAGCAGTACTTC.

The chain links TRBV6-5 to TRBJ1-2, with D unresolved. The CDR3 extends over 15 amino acids. Per the germline V gene, CDR1 is MNHEY and CDR2 is SVGAGI. V was cut by 0 bases and J by 2 bases, with 10 bases left in between. CDR3 in DNA: TGTGCCAGCAGTTACTCCGTGGGTCAGAACTATGGCTACACCTTC. It is translated as CASSYSVGQNYGYTF.

This clonotype has only a few counts. This chain connects TRBV2 to TRBJ2-1; tentatively, D is TRBD2 (6 bases). This CDR3 has 15 residues. Trimming removed 6 bases at V and 1 base at J, with 13 bases between. Germline lookup yields CDR1 SNHLY and CDR2 FYNNEI. The CDR3 spells CASRTSGGSYNEQFF. CDR3 DNA sequence: TGTGCCAGCAGGACCAGTGGGGGGTCCTACAATGAGCAGTTCTTC. Drawing the rest from reference TRBV2 and TRBJ2-1, the complete variable domain is EPEVTQTPSHQVTQMGQEVILRCVPISNHLYFYWYRQILGQKVEFLVSFYNNEISEKSEIFDDQFSVERPDGSNFTLKIRSTKLEDSAMYFCASRTSGGSYNEQFFGPGTRLTVL.

In its sample, this clonotype was seen a few times. The V and J genes are TRBV20-1 and TRBJ2-7; tentative D call: TRBD2 (5 bases). Germline V gene sequence: CDR1 DFQATT, CDR2 SNEGSKA (reference sequence). V lost 5 bases, J lost 1 base, and 24 bases lay in between. The length of the CDR3 is 17 residues. CDR3 protein: CSALPFQLGPDSYEQYF. CDR3 bases: TGCAGTGCTCTCCCATTCCAACTAGGGCCAGATTCCTACGAGCAGTACTTC.

This clonotype showed up many times. V gene TRBV12-3 or TRBV12-4 combines with J gene TRBJ1-1; 7 bases match TRBD1. The CDR3 is 14 amino acids. With 7 bases clipped from V and 6 bases from J, the junction kept 11 bases outside the gene matches. The CDR3 coding sequence is TGTGCCAGCACCATTATACAGGGGAGAGCTGAAGCTTTCTTT. Translating it yields CASTIIQGRAEAFF.

The gene calls are TRBV27 and TRBJ1-2; D remains unclear. The germline CDR1 and CDR2 sequences are MNHEY and SMNVEV (reference sequence). The CDR3 extends over 16 amino acids. Trimming left V 8 bases short and J 4 bases short, with 23 bases between. The CDR3 DNA reads TGTGCCAGCGCCTTCCATGGGCCCCCCGGCTCCTATGGCTACACCTTC. Translation gives CASAFHGPPGSYGYTF.

The chain employs TRBV12-3 or TRBV12-4 and TRBJ1-5; no clear D gene. CDR3 length: 14 amino acids. Trimming stripped 7 bases from V and 0 bases from J, with 10 bases between. CDR3: CASTGVSSNQPQHF. DNA for the CDR3: TGTGCCAGCACGGGAGTTAGTAGCAATCAGCCCCAGCATTTT.

V and J are TRBV5-1 and TRBJ2-3, with 8 bases lining up with TRBD2. V dropped 3 bases and J dropped 5; count of bases not matched to a gene: 11. This CDR3 contains 16 residues. CDR1 and CDR2 (germline): SGHRS, YFSETQ. The CDR3 nucleotides are TGCGCCAGCAGCTCCGGGACTAGTTGGAAGGGAGATACGCAGTATTTT. Translating gives CASSSGTSWKGDTQYF.